This T cell receptor (beta chain) was obtained from a study of blood T cells in healthy people across ages. In its sample, this clonotype was seen a few times. The antigen remains undetermined. A second about 6 to 12 cycle PCR used barcoded and J-beta primers. Each CDR3 protein gets one entry after TCRdb re-called the 5' RACE reads with MiXCR. The sample records 1.5 million to 2 million distinct CDR3 sequences, about 50% being singletons. Germline-derived CDR1 and CDR2 are MNHNY and SVGAGI (reference sequence). Trimming removed 6 bases at V and 2 bases at J, with 14 bases between. The CDR3 runs to 15 residues. General study results and limits: Among T cells, TCR beta diversity per million cells dropped roughly linearly as age rose.

The receptor comes from a woman between 40 and 50 years old in good health. Material: blood. The V gene is TRBV6-6, the J gene TRBJ1-5; TRBD1 might be the D (5 bases). Here the CDR3 reads CASSQTQGGNQPQHF. The CDR3 DNA reads as TGTGCCAGCAGCCAAACTCAGGGAGGCAATCAGCCCCAGCATTTT.